This is a list of T cell receptor beta chains from one sample in a study of cytomegalovirus exposure and HLA in healthy donors. The assay was immunoSEQ multiplex PCR, and TCRdb's table has in-frame clones only and misses some. The sample yields 110,000 or so clones, roughly 69% seen once. Sequenced: PBMCs. These receptors all stem from a human donor in good health. The CDR3 runs from the conserved cysteine through the conserved F or W. Each record gives: J gene, V gene, CDR3 length, D gene, clone size, CDR3 DNA, CDR3 protein. The D gene is left open where the match is weak. Expanded clones are given a class, and other clones once, few, many or no size at all.

>TRBJ2-2|TRBV5-1|16|TRBD2|NA
TGCGCCAGCAGCGGCGGACTAGCGGGACTGGCCGGGGAGCTGTTTTTT
CASSGGLAGLAGELFF
>TRBJ2-7|TRBV28|14|TRBD1|NA
TGTGCCAGCAGTGGTGGACAGGTTCGGTACGAGCAGTACTTC
CASSGGQVRYEQYF
>TRBJ1-5|TRBV6-5|15|NA|NA
TGTGCCAGCAGCCCCGGGACACCAGCTTCTCAGCCCCAGCATTTT
CASSPGTPASQPQHF
>TRBJ1-5|TRBV10-2|15|NA|NA
TGCGCCAGCAGTGAGAGCAGGGCGCAGTCTCAGCCCCAGCATTTT
CASSESRAQSQPQHF
>TRBJ2-1|TRBV29-1|16|TRBD2|once
TGCAGCGTTGAAGTATCTAGCGGGAGCTCCTACAATGAGCAGTTCTTC
CSVEVSSGSSYNEQFF
>TRBJ1-6|TRBV7-6|13|NA|NA
TGTGCCAGCAGCTTAGCGCAGAATTCACCCCTCCACTTT
CASSLAQNSPLHF
>TRBJ1-1|TRBV27|16|NA|NA
TGTGCCAGCAGTCTGCACCCGGTCTCACAGTACACTGAAGCTTTCTTT
CASSLHPVSQYTEAFF
>TRBJ2-5|TRBV9|15|NA|NA
TGTGCCAGCAGCCCCACTCTTCTCCGGCAAGAGACCCAGTACTTC
CASSPTLLRQETQYF
>TRBJ2-1|TRBV5-1|18|TRBD2|NA
TGCGCCAGCAGCTTGCTCTCTAGCGGGAGGGCCGTCTACAATGAGCAGTTCTTC
CASSLLSSGRAVYNEQFF
>TRBJ1-2|TRBV30|14|NA|NA
TGTGCCTGGAGTCCCCGGACAGACTCGGCTGGCTACACCTTC
CAWSPRTDSAGYTF
>TRBJ2-2|TRBV7-3|15|NA|few
TGTGCCAGCAGCTTATTGGGGGCTAACACCGGGGAGCTGTTTTTT
CASSLLGANTGELFF
>TRBJ2-2|TRBV6-1|13|TRBD2|NA
TGTGCCAGCCTAGAAGCGGGAGCCGGGGAGCTGTTTTTT
CASLEAGAGELFF
>TRBJ2-1|TRBV7-3|13|NA|NA
TGTGCCAGCAGCCGGACCAGGGACAATGAGCAGTTCTTC
CASSRTRDNEQFF
>TRBJ2-2|TRBV5-6|12|NA|few
TGTGCCAGCAGCTTGGCCTCGGGGGAGCTGTTTTTT
CASSLASGELFF
>TRBJ1-5|TRBV5-8|15|NA|NA
TGTGCCAGCAGCTTGGGAGGCTGGAGCAATCAGCCCCAGCATTTT
CASSLGGWSNQPQHF
>TRBJ2-1|TRBV9|13|TRBD1|NA
TGTGCCAGCACCGGGACAGGGGTCAATGAGCAGTTCTTC
CASTGTGVNEQFF
>TRBJ2-7|TRBV5-1|14|TRBD2|NA
TGCGCCAGCAGCTGGACTAGCCCTTCCTACGAGCAGTACTTC
CASSWTSPSYEQYF
>TRBJ2-5|TRBV30|14|TRBD2|NA
TGTGCCTGGAGGCAAAGCGGGGGGGCAGAGACCCAGTACTTC
CAWRQSGGAETQYF
>TRBJ1-5|TRBV6-5|12|NA|few
TGTGCCAGCAGCAACGGGGGTCAGCCCCAGCATTTT
CASSNGGQPQHF
>TRBJ1-5|TRBV19|14|TRBD1|NA
TGTGCCAGTAGCAAGGACAGGGGGATCGAGCCCCAGCATTTT
CASSKDRGIEPQHF
>TRBJ2-7|TRBV25-1|13|TRBD1|many
TGTGCCAGCAGTGTCGGGACAGGATACGAGCAGTACTTC
CASSVGTGYEQYF
>TRBJ2-5|TRBV2|18|NA|NA
TGTGCCAGCAGTGAAGCTTTCCCCTTCGGGGGGCGCCGAGAGACCCAGTACTTC
CASSEAFPFGGRRETQYF
>TRBJ2-2|TRBV19|15|TRBD1|NA
TGTGCCAGTAGTACGCAACAGGGGTCAACCGGGGAGCTGTTTTTT
CASSTQQGSTGELFF
>TRBJ1-2|TRBV9|13|TRBD1|NA
TGTGCCAGCAGCCGGGACAGAGGGAAAGGCTACACCTTC
CASSRDRGKGYTF
>TRBJ2-2|TRBV6-1|15|TRBD1|few
TGTGCCAGCAGTGAAGGGACAGGGACCACCGGGGAGCTGTTTTTT
CASSEGTGTTGELFF
>TRBJ1-1|TRBV7-2|13|NA|NA
TGTGCCAGCAGCTTTAGTTGGAACACTGAAGCTTTCTTT
CASSFSWNTEAFF
>TRBJ2-1|TRBV4-1|15|TRBD2|NA
TGCGCCAGCAGCCAAGATTCGGGGACCGGGAGGAGGCAGTTCTTC
CASSQDSGTGRRQFF
>TRBJ2-1|TRBV2|14|TRBD2|NA
TGTGCCAGCAGCCCTCTAGCGGGGGGCGGGGAGCAGTTCTTC
CASSPLAGGGEQFF
>TRBJ1-2|TRBV29-1|17|NA|NA
TGCAGCGTTGAAGCGGTGAGGCAGGGGAGCTTGTTACGGGGCTACACCTTC
CSVEAVRQGSLLRGYTF
>TRBJ2-7|TRBV29-1|15|NA|NA
TGCAGCGTTGAAGATGGGGTAGCGGTCGCCTACGAGCAGTACTTC
CSVEDGVAVAYEQYF
>TRBJ2-7|TRBV29-1|12|NA|NA
TGCAGCGTTACCTTAACAAGAAACGAGCAGTACTTC
CSVTLTRNEQYF
>TRBJ1-3|TRBV30|14|NA|few
TGTGCCTGGAGTGTAACGAGGTCTGGAAACACCATATATTTT
CAWSVTRSGNTIYF
>TRBJ2-1|TRBV6-4|14|TRBD2|NA
TGTGCCAGCAGCGGGGGACCAGCGGGAGGGCTCCAGTTCTTC
CASSGGPAGGLQFF
>TRBJ1-4|TRBV2|12|NA|NA
TGTGCCAGCAGTGAATTCGATGAAAAACTGTTTTTT
CASSEFDEKLFF
>TRBJ1-1|TRBV30|15|TRBD1|NA
TGTGCCGGACTAAACTACAGGGGCCTGAACACTGAAGCTTTCTTT
CAGLNYRGLNTEAFF
>TRBJ2-7|TRBV27|17|NA|NA
TGTGCCAGCAGCCCTAATATGGGCAGGATGATCGGCCACGAGCAGTACTTC
CASSPNMGRMIGHEQYF
>TRBJ2-7|TRBV6-1|13|NA|NA
TGTGCCACCCGGGGCTGGGGACTTTACGAGCAGTACTTC
CATRGWGLYEQYF
>TRBJ1-1|TRBV9|14|NA|NA
TGTGCCAGCAGCGTAGCGCAGAAGAACACTGAAGCTTTCTTT
CASSVAQKNTEAFF
>TRBJ2-7|TRBV4-1|19|TRBD1|NA
TGCGCCAGCAGCAGATCCTCCCCCTTGGGGGGACAGGGACTCCCCGAGCAGTACTTC
CASSRSSPLGGQGLPEQYF
>TRBJ1-1|TRBV28|11|NA|NA
TGTGCCAGCCCGGGTGGAACTGAAGCTTTCTTT
CASPGGTEAFF
>TRBJ2-7|TRBV7-2|12|NA|NA
TGTGCCAGCAGCATATACTCCTACGAGCAGTACTTC
CASSIYSYEQYF
>TRBJ1-4|TRBV7-9|16|TRBD1|NA
TGTGCCAGCAGCACTGGATCGACAGGGGGCTCTGAAAAACTGTTTTTT
CASSTGSTGGSEKLFF
>TRBJ1-2|TRBV5-4|14|NA|NA
TGTGCCAGCAGCCCCCCCGGGACATCCTATGGCTACACCTTC
CASSPPGTSYGYTF
>TRBJ2-7|TRBV7-9|13|NA|NA
TGTGCCAGCAGCTCGCCTACTAGAGACGAGCAGTACTTC
CASSSPTRDEQYF
>TRBJ1-1|TRBV6-6|15|NA|NA
TGTGCCAGCAGTTACAGTCAGGGGTCGGACACTGAAGCTTTCTTT
CASSYSQGSDTEAFF
>TRBJ2-7|TRBV4-1|16|NA|NA
TGCGCCAGCAGCCAAGAGGAGGGGACCGTCGGAGGGGAGCAGTACTTC
CASSQEEGTVGGEQYF
>TRBJ2-1|TRBV27|14|NA|NA
TGTGCCAGCAGTCTCCTGTCGGAGTACAATGAGCAGTTCTTC
CASSLLSEYNEQFF
>TRBJ2-7|TRBV5-1|12|NA|NA
TGCGCCAGCAGCTTGGGAGACTACGAGCAGTACTTC
CASSLGDYEQYF
>TRBJ1-2|TRBV6-1|14|NA|once
TGTGCCAGCAGTGAAGGGCAGAGGGACTATGGCTACACCTTC
CASSEGQRDYGYTF
>TRBJ1-1|TRBV7-2|12|NA|NA
TGTGCCAGCAGCCCCCTGAGGGTAGAAGCTTTCTTT
CASSPLRVEAFF
>TRBJ2-3|TRBV7-2|14|NA|few
TGTGCCAGCAGCTCCGGGGACGGGGGAGATACGCAGTATTTT
CASSSGDGGDTQYF
>TRBJ1-5|TRBV28|14|TRBD1|NA
TGTGCCAGCAGTTTGGGACAGGCTGACCAGCCCCAGCATTTT
CASSLGQADQPQHF
>TRBJ1-5|TRBV19|14|NA|NA
TGTGCCAGTAGTCTCCGGACTGGCAATCAGCCCCAGCATTTT
CASSLRTGNQPQHF
>TRBJ2-7|TRBV29-1|13|TRBD2|NA
TGCAGCGTCCCCGGGCCTAGCGGCTCGGAGCAGTACTTC
CSVPGPSGSEQYF
>TRBJ1-5|TRBV19|15|NA|NA
TGTGCCAGTAGTATTAGGCAGGGGTTGGATCAGCCCCAGCATTTT
CASSIRQGLDQPQHF